A selection of T cell receptor beta chains follows, all from one sample in a study of blood T cells in healthy people across ages. TCRdb recomputed calls from the 5' RACE reads with MiXCR, one row per CDR3 protein. This repertoire shows 910,000 or so distinct CDR3 sequences, 51% found once; its top ten account for over 20%. Sequencing was carried out using blood. All receptors derive from a woman aged 60-70 years in good health. Each CDR3 is given with its conserved first and last residue. A D gene is named only where the DNA matches it firmly.

d_gene: TRBD2
v_gene: TRBV20-1
j_gene: TRBJ2-1
CDR3aa: CSADPPTSGSYNEQFF

d_gene: TRBD2
v_gene: TRBV29-1
j_gene: -
CDR3aa: CSVLIGLAGGGETQYF

d_gene: -
v_gene: TRBV20-1
j_gene: TRBJ2-7
CDR3aa: CSAREGTYRNEQYF

d_gene: -
v_gene: TRBV24-1
j_gene: TRBJ2-5
CDR3aa: CATSGPQGTAETQYF

d_gene: -
v_gene: TRBV12-3/TRBV12-4
j_gene: TRBJ2-3
CDR3aa: CASSSSHSGTPWDTQYF

d_gene: TRBD2
v_gene: TRBV12-3/TRBV12-4
j_gene: TRBJ2-5
CDR3aa: CASSIAGAGETQYF

d_gene: -
v_gene: TRBV7-6
j_gene: TRBJ1-5
CDR3aa: CASSLTGIGNQPQHF

d_gene: -
v_gene: TRBV18
j_gene: TRBJ2-6
CDR3aa: CASSPTGDGANVLTF

d_gene: TRBD1
v_gene: TRBV2
j_gene: TRBJ2-3
CDR3aa: CASRKDRGDGRTQYF

d_gene: TRBD2
v_gene: TRBV20-1
j_gene: TRBJ2-1
CDR3aa: CSARHPGGGLTQFF

d_gene: -
v_gene: TRBV24-1
j_gene: TRBJ2-3
CDR3aa: CATSERRGRDTDTQYF

d_gene: TRBD1
v_gene: TRBV12-3/TRBV12-4
j_gene: TRBJ1-4
CDR3aa: CASRLPGGTEKLFF

d_gene: -
v_gene: TRBV29-1
j_gene: TRBJ2-1
CDR3aa: CSAALGNEQFF

d_gene: -
v_gene: TRBV28
j_gene: TRBJ2-1
CDR3aa: CASSLMGGVTYNEQFF

d_gene: -
v_gene: TRBV20-1
j_gene: TRBJ2-7
CDR3aa: CSASPATIAYEQYF

d_gene: -
v_gene: TRBV12-5
j_gene: TRBJ2-3
CDR3aa: CASALRESTDTQYF

d_gene: -
v_gene: TRBV9
j_gene: TRBJ2-3
CDR3aa: CVSSVQGYTDTQYF

d_gene: TRBD2
v_gene: TRBV6-5
j_gene: TRBJ2-3
CDR3aa: CASSYGVPLAGVRADTQYF

d_gene: -
v_gene: TRBV28
j_gene: TRBJ2-1
CDR3aa: CASSLWGGQSNEQFF

d_gene: -
v_gene: TRBV4-2
j_gene: TRBJ2-7
CDR3aa: CASSWGGQDYEQYF

d_gene: TRBD2
v_gene: TRBV7-9
j_gene: TRBJ2-1
CDR3aa: CASSRRYSGRNNEQFF

d_gene: -
v_gene: TRBV19
j_gene: TRBJ2-3
CDR3aa: CASSSPDGYSTDTQYF